This T cell receptor (beta chain) was sequenced for a study of cytomegalovirus exposure and HLA in healthy donors. Concerning this clone itself: What it binds is not known.

The PCR employed 60 Vbeta primers together with 13 Jbeta primers. Profiling relied on immunoSEQ multiplex PCR, and the TCRdb table lists in-frame clones only, not all of them. The data contain 120,000 or so clones, 80% of them singletons. Whole-study results and caveats: Later analysis revealed greater clonal expansion in HLA-associated TCR beta chains than in equally common others.

The length of the CDR3 is 15 residues. The trim removed 3 bases at V and 5 bases at J, leaving 9 bases unmatched. Germline V lookup: CDR1 LNHDA, CDR2 SQIVND (reference sequence). This chain connects TRBV19 to TRBJ2-5, with 7 bases aligning to TRBD1. What was sequenced was PBMCs. This receptor was identified in a male donor in good health and CMV-seronegative. The CDR3 DNA sequence: TGTGCCAGTAGTATTCCCCGGCAGGGACAGGAGACCCAGTACTTC. It codes for CASSIPRQGQETQYF.